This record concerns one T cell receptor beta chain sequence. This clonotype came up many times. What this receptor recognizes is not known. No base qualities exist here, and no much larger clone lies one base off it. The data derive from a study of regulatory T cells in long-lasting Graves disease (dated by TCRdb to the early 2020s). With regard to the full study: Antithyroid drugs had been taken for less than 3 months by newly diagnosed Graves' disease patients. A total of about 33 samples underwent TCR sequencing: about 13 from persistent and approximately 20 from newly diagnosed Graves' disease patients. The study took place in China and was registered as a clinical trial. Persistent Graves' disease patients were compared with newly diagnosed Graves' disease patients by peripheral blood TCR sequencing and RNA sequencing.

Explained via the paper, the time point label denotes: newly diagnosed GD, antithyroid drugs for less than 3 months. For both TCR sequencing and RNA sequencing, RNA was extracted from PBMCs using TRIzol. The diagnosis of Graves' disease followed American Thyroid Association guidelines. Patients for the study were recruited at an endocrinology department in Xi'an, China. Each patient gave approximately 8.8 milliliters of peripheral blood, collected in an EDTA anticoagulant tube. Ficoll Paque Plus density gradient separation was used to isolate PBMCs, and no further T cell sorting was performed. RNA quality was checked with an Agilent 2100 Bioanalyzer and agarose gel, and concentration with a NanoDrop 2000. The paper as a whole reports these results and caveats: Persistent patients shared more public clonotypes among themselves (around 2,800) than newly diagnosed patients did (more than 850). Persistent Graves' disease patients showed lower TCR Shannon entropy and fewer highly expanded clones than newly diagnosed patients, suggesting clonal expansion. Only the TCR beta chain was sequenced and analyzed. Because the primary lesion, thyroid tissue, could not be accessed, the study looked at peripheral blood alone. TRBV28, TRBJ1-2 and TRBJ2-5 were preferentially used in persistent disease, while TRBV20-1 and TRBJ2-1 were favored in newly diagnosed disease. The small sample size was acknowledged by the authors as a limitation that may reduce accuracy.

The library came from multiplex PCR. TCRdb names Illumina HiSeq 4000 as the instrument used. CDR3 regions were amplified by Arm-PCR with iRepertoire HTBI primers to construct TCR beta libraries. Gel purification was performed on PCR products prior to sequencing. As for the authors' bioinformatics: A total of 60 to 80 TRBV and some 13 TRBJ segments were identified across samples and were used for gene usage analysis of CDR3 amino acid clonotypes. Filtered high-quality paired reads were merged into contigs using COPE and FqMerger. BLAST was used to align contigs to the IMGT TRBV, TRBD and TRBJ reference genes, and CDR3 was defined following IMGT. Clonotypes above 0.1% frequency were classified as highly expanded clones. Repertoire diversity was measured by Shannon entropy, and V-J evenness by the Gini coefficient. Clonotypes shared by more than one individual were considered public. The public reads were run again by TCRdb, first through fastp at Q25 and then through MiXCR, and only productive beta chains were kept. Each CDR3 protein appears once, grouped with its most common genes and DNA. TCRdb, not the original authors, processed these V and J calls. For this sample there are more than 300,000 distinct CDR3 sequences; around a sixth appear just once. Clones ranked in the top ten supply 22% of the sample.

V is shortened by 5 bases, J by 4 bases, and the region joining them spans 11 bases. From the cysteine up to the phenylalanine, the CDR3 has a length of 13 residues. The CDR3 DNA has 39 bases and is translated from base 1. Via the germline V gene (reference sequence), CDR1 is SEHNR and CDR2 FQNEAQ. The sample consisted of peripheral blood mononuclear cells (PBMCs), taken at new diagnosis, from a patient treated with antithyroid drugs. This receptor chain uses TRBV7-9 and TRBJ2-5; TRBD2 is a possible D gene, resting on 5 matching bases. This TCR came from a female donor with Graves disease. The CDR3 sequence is CASSLEGAETQYF. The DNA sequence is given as TGTGCCAGCAGCCTCGAGGGCGCAGAGACCCAGTACTTC.